The rows below give T cell receptor beta chains drawn from one sample of a study of cytomegalovirus exposure and HLA in healthy donors. Measured with immunoSEQ multiplex PCR; TCRdb has only the in-frame clones, and not every one. This sample carries 110,000 to 150,000 clones, about 80% of them seen once, and the ten largest clones take approximately 9.7%. The specimen sequenced was PBMCs. Receptors originate from a woman aged 55-70 years in good health and CMV-seropositive. CDR3s include the opening cysteine and the closing phenylalanine or tryptophan. D genes are given only for firm matches. The listing skips clone size in some rows; elsewhere it reads once, few, many or a size class.

clone_size	v_call	j_call	d_call	cdr3_nt	cdr3_aa
-	TRBV2	TRBJ2-3	-	TGTGCCAGCAGCGTCACAGATACGCAGTATTTT	CASSVTDTQYF
-	TRBV6-4	TRBJ2-2	TRBD1	TGTGCCAGCAGGCAGGGGGCTGGCACCGGGGAGCTGTTTTTT	CASRQGAGTGELFF
-	TRBV29-1	TRBJ2-1	TRBD2	TGCAGCGTTGAAGATCCGCCCTTAGGGCTAGCGGGAGGTTCCTACAATGAGCAGTTCTTC	CSVEDPPLGLAGGSYNEQFF
-	TRBV7-3	TRBJ2-1	-	TGTGCCAGCAGCTTAACCACCGGCGGGACTTATGAGCAGTTCTTC	CASSLTTGGTYEQFF
-	TRBV6-4	TRBJ2-1	TRBD1	TGTGCCAGCAGGGCGGAGGGACAGGGGCTGGGTTACAATGAGCAGTTCTTC	CASRAEGQGLGYNEQFF
once	TRBV6-1	TRBJ2-1	-	TGTGCCAGCAGGGAAGGGGGGAGGGGTGAGCAGTTCTTC	CASREGGRGEQFF
-	TRBV7-9	TRBJ2-7	-	TGTGCCAGCAGCTCCTTCGGGGACGAGCAGTACTTC	CASSSFGDEQYF
-	TRBV2	TRBJ2-3	TRBD2	TGTGCCAGCAAAAGCGGGACCGCCACAGATACGCAGTATTTT	CASKSGTATDTQYF
-	TRBV18	TRBJ1-2	TRBD1	TGTGCCAGCTCACGTGCCGGGACAGGGGGTTCTAACTATGGCTACACCTTC	CASSRAGTGGSNYGYTF
few	TRBV4-3	TRBJ2-7	-	TGCGCCAGCAGCCAAGATACTACAAGCGTGCAGTACTTC	CASSQDTTSVQYF
-	TRBV28	TRBJ1-3	TRBD1	TGTGCCAGCGTCGACAGGGGGCCCCGGAACACCATATATTTT	CASVDRGPRNTIYF
-	TRBV6-1	TRBJ2-3	TRBD2	TGTGCCAGCAGTGCCGGGACTAGCGCCACTAGCACAGATACGCAGTATTTT	CASSAGTSATSTDTQYF
-	TRBV27	TRBJ2-3	-	TGTGCCAGCAGCCTCCTGCCAGCGGGCCGCACAGATACGCAGTATTTT	CASSLLPAGRTDTQYF
-	TRBV5-4	TRBJ1-1	TRBD1	TGTGCCAGCAGCTCACTACAGGGGTTGGGCACTGAAGCTTTCTTT	CASSSLQGLGTEAFF
-	TRBV19	TRBJ1-3	-	TGTGCCAGTAGTACCACCGGGACGCCGGGGGAGTCTGGAAACACCATATATTTT	CASSTTGTPGESGNTIYF
-	TRBV9	TRBJ2-1	TRBD2	TGTGCCAGCAGCACCACTAGCGGGAGGGTCAATGAGCAGTTCTTC	CASSTTSGRVNEQFF
-	TRBV5-1	TRBJ2-1	TRBD1	TGCGCCAGCAGCTTGGGTACAGGGGGCGATGAGCAGTTCTTC	CASSLGTGGDEQFF
once	TRBV7-9	TRBJ2-5	TRBD1	TGTGCCAGCAGCTTAGGCGGGACAGGGATGGAGACCCAGTACTTC	CASSLGGTGMETQYF
-	TRBV19	TRBJ2-4	TRBD2	TGTGCCAGTACTCATAGACTAGCGGGAGAATCATTCGCCAAAAACATTCAGTACTTC	CASTHRLAGESFAKNIQYF
once	TRBV19	TRBJ1-5	TRBD1	TGTGCCAGCCAGGGGGGCAATCAGCCCCAGCATTTT	CASQGGNQPQHF
-	TRBV4-3	TRBJ2-1	TRBD2	TGCGCCAGCAGCCAGCCCGGGACTAGTAATGAGCAGTTCTTC	CASSQPGTSNEQFF
-	TRBV28	TRBJ2-5	TRBD2	TGTGCCAGCAGTTTATCCCAACTAGCGGGAGGAGAGACCCAGTACTTC	CASSLSQLAGGETQYF
-	TRBV7-2	TRBJ2-1	-	TGTGCCAGCAGCTTAATCGAGGGAGAGCAGTTCTTC	CASSLIEGEQFF
-	TRBV7-6	TRBJ2-7	TRBD2	TGTGCCAGTTCAGCGGGGAGCTCCTACGAGCAGTACTTC	CASSAGSSYEQYF
few	TRBV5-4	TRBJ2-3	TRBD2	TGTGCCAGCAGCTTAGCGGGAGTGGGCACAGATACGCAGTATTTT	CASSLAGVGTDTQYF